Listed below are T cell receptor beta chains from one sample, sequenced in a study of blood T cell repertoires in COVID-19. The method was immunoSEQ multiplex PCR; TCRdb's version includes in-frame clones alone and lacks a portion of them. In the table there are over 110,000 clones, over 75% of which are singletons. The sample was peripheral blood. The receptor set was obtained from a woman in her forties or fifties with acute or convalescent COVID-19. Each CDR3 is given with its conserved first and last residue. Each record gives: V gene, J gene, D gene, clone size, CDR3 DNA, CDR3 protein. The D gene is left open where the match is weak. The size of a clone is reported for some rows only, either as once, few or many, or as a class for expanded clones.

>TRBV7-8|TRBJ2-1|TRBD2|.
TGTGCCAGCAGCCCGATCCTAGCGGGGGGGTACAATGAGCAGTTCTTC
CASSPILAGGYNEQFF
>TRBV5-1|TRBJ1-2|TRBD1|.
TGCGCCAGCAGCCCCCCCGGACAGGGGTCTTTCGCGAACTATGGCTACACCTTC
CASSPPGQGSFANYGYTF
>TRBV20-1|TRBJ1-5|TRBD1|.
TGCAGTGCTAATGACAGGGGGCTATCGTCTCAGCCCCAGCATTTT
CSANDRGLSSQPQHF
>TRBV15|TRBJ2-5|TRBD1|.
TGTGCCACCAGCAGAGATCCGACAGGGATGGGGGAGACCCAGTACTTC
CATSRDPTGMGETQYF
>TRBV5-4|TRBJ2-1|TRBD2|.
TGTGCCACAGCTAGCGGGGGGCCACGCAATGAGCAGTTCTTC
CATASGGPRNEQFF
>TRBV28|TRBJ1-5|.|.
TGTGCCAGCACCCTTCGAGGGCATAGCAATCAGCCCCAGCATTTT
CASTLRGHSNQPQHF
>TRBV3-1/TRBV3-2|TRBJ1-2|TRBD1|.
TGTGCCAGCAGCCCGGGACAGGGGGCGCAGGGCTACACCTTC
CASSPGQGAQGYTF
>TRBV29-1|TRBJ1-5|.|.
TGCAGCGTTGCCAGGGGAGTCAATCAGCCCCAGCATTTT
CSVARGVNQPQHF
>TRBV4-1|TRBJ2-1|.|.
TGCGCCAGCAGCCAGACGGGGTTGATCTACAATGAGCAGTTCTTC
CASSQTGLIYNEQFF
>TRBV9|TRBJ2-5|TRBD1|.
TGTGCCAGCAGCGTAGCTGTGACAGGGATCCAAGAGACCCAGTACTTC
CASSVAVTGIQETQYF
>TRBV6-1|TRBJ1-6|.|.
TGTGCCAGCAGTGAGGCCGGAACAGCTAATTCACCCCTCCACTTT
CASSEAGTANSPLHF
>TRBV19|TRBJ1-1|.|.
TGTGCCAGTATGAGGGCCTTGAACACTGAAGCTTTCTTT
CASMRALNTEAFF
>TRBV4-2|TRBJ1-6|TRBD1|once
TGTGCCAGCAGCCAACCCGAGACAGGGGGTAATTCACCCCTCCACTTT
CASSQPETGGNSPLHF
>TRBV7-2|TRBJ2-7|TRBD1|.
TGTGCCAGCAGCACCCGGACAGGTTATGGCTCCTACGAGCAGTACTTC
CASSTRTGYGSYEQYF
>TRBV24-1|TRBJ2-1|TRBD2|few
TGTGCCACCAGTGACCCTAGCGGGAGGTACGAGCAGTTCTTC
CATSDPSGRYEQFF
>TRBV28|TRBJ1-2|.|.
TGTGCCAGCGTGAATCGGGGGGCGCAGGGTGGCTACACCTTC
CASVNRGAQGGYTF
>TRBV5-6|TRBJ1-1|.|.
TGTGCCTCGCAACAGGGCGCAGGGACTGAAGCTTTCTTT
CASQQGAGTEAFF
>TRBV2|TRBJ1-1|.|.
TGTGCCAGCAGTTTGGAGACCCGGTTATCTGAAGCTTTCTTT
CASSLETRLSEAFF
>TRBV5-1|TRBJ1-6|.|.
TGCGCCAGCAGCTTGGCCGGGAATTCACCCCTCCACTTT
CASSLAGNSPLHF
>TRBV6-5|TRBJ1-6|TRBD1|.
TGTGCCAGCAGGATGACAGGGACGAATTCACCCCTCCACTTT
CASRMTGTNSPLHF
>TRBV24-1|TRBJ1-1|.|.
TGTGCCACCTCTAGGAACACTGAAGCTTTCTTT
CATSRNTEAFF
>TRBV11-2|TRBJ1-1|.|.
TGTGCCAGCAGCCCCGTAGGGGGTCTGAACACTGAAGCTTTCTTT
CASSPVGGLNTEAFF
>TRBV27|TRBJ2-3|TRBD1|.
TGTGCCAGCAGGACGGACAGGGGTGCACAGTTGGATACGCAGTATTTT
CASRTDRGAQLDTQYF
>TRBV6-5|TRBJ2-1|TRBD2|.
TGTGCCAGCAATTCGGGGACTAGCGTGGACAATGAGCAGTTCTTC
CASNSGTSVDNEQFF
>TRBV18|TRBJ2-7|TRBD2|.
TGTGCCAGCTCACCCCTTGGGACTAGCGGGAACCACGAGCAGTACTTC
CASSPLGTSGNHEQYF
>TRBV27|TRBJ1-6|.|.
TGTGCCAGCAGCCAGGGGAGTCCCTATAATTCACCCCTCCACTTT
CASSQGSPYNSPLHF
>TRBV11-1|TRBJ2-3|.|.
TGTGCCAGCAGTTCACTAGCCCAGGAGGATACGCAGTATTTT
CASSSLAQEDTQYF
>TRBV3-1/TRBV3-2|TRBJ1-5|.|.
TGTGCCAGCAGCCAAGCCCGGACAGTCGGGCAGCCCCAGCATTTT
CASSQARTVGQPQHF
>TRBV18|TRBJ2-1|TRBD1|.
TGTGCCAGCTCACCGGACAGGGGAACCTACAATGAGCAGTTCTTC
CASSPDRGTYNEQFF
>TRBV6-2/TRBV6-3|TRBJ2-7|TRBD2|.
TGTGCCAGCAGTCTAGCGGGGGGACTATCCTACGAGCAGTACTTC
CASSLAGGLSYEQYF
>TRBV29-1|TRBJ1-2|.|.
TGCAGCGTTTTCCAGAACTATGGCTACACCTTC
CSVFQNYGYTF
>TRBV6-5|TRBJ2-2|.|.
TGTGCCAGCAGTTACCGTCCCGTCTCGGAGCTGTTTTTT
CASSYRPVSELFF
>TRBV11-2|TRBJ1-2|.|.
TGTGCCAGCAGCTTCGACACTGCGCCTAGCGGCTACACCTTC
CASSFDTAPSGYTF
>TRBV10-3|TRBJ2-2|TRBD2|.
TGTGCCATTGGGACTAGCGGGGAGGCCGGGGAGCTGTTTTTT
CAIGTSGEAGELFF
>TRBV19|TRBJ2-2|TRBD2|once
TGTGCCAGTAGTAAACCCGGGAGGAGTACCGGGGAGCTGTTTTTT
CASSKPGRSTGELFF
>TRBV29-1|TRBJ1-2|.|.
TGCAGCGTTGAAAATGGGGCAGGGTATGGCTACACCTTC
CSVENGAGYGYTF
>TRBV2|TRBJ1-1|.|.
TGTGCCAGCGGCAATTGGAACACTGAAGCTTTCTTT
CASGNWNTEAFF